Presented here are 20 T cell receptor beta chains from one specimen sequenced in a study of Ad26.COV2.S vaccination and SARS-CoV-2 variants. The treatment is: 15 to 20 received Ad26.COV2.S at low or high dose, single or two shots; about five received placebo; per-sample allocation not given. Day 63 after the first injection of vaccine or placebo was the sampling time. This table comes from immunoSEQ multiplex PCR, and its TCRdb copy is limited to in-frame clones, with some not included. The sample lists over 350,000 clones, around nine tenths occurring once. The material was peripheral blood, obtained in a trial of Ad26.COV2.S vaccine versus placebo. The receptors shown here come from a person aged 18-60 years who received the Ad26.COV2.S COVID-19 vaccine or a placebo.

The chain has TRBV10-2 and TRBJ1-1; TRBD1 matches at 11 bases. The CDR3 runs 14 residues. Germline-derived CDR1 and CDR2 are WSHSY and SAAADI. V shed 3 bases and J 5 bases; nucleotides not matched to a gene: 2. DNA for the CDR3: TGCGCCAGCAGTGATTGGGACAGGGGGACTGAAGCTTTCTTT. Translation: CASSDWDRGTEAFF.

CDR3 sequence (DNA): TGTGCCAGCAGCCCCCTCGAGGGAACCATATATTTT. Its translation: CASSPLEGTIYF. V usage is TRBV7-2 and J usage is TRBJ1-3; no clear D. Germline V gives CDR1 SGHTA, CDR2 FQGNSA. This CDR3 is built from 12 residues. With 5 bases removed from V and 10 bases from J, the gap between germline ends came to 12 bases.

The V call is TRBV7-8, the J call TRBJ1-3; D uncertain. The CDR3 length is 18 residues. Germline V CDR1 and CDR2: SGHVS, FQNEAQ. The V and J ends lost 0 bases and 0 bases respectively, with 15 bases between them. CDR3 sequence: CASSLARVLLSSGNTIYF. The CDR3 coding sequence is TGTGCCAGCAGCTTAGCCCGGGTTCTACTAAGCTCTGGAAACACCATATATTTT.

The chain has TRBV29-1 and TRBJ1-4; 9 nucleotides match TRBD1. CDR3 size: 13 residues. In germline, CDR1 is SQVTM, CDR2 ANQGSEA. The junction had 4 bases not matched to a gene; V was cut back by 7 bases and J by 4 bases. This CDR3 is CSGGQGGNEKLFF. The DNA of the CDR3 is TGCAGCGGGGGACAGGGAGGTAATGAAAAACTGTTTTTT.

V gene TRBV6-6 combines with J gene TRBJ2-3; the match to TRBD1 covers 7 bases. The CDR3 is 16 amino acids. CDR1 is MNHNY, CDR2 SVGAGI, per germline (reference sequence). J lost 3 bases, V lost 2 bases, and 8 bases had no gene match. For the CDR3, the DNA is TGTGCCAGCAGTTACCTCCCCAGGGGGAATACAGATACGCAGTATTTT. It specifies CASSYLPRGNTDTQYF.

The chain couples TRBV3-1 (or the pseudogene TRBV3-2) to TRBJ2-3; TRBD2 might be the D (7 bases). Germline loops: CDR1 LGHDT, CDR2 YNNKEL (reference sequence). The V and J ends lost 1 base and 8 bases respectively, with 13 bases between them. This CDR3 has 14 residues. As DNA, the CDR3 is TGTGCCAGCAGCCAAGGCTGGGGGGGCGGTACGCAGTATTTT. This translates into CASSQGWGGGTQYF.

This clone has a single count. The chain couples TRBV19 to TRBJ2-5; TRBD2 agrees at 16 bases. Germline V gene lookup returns CDR1 LNHDA and CDR2 SQIVND (reference sequence). The CDR3 extends over 16 amino acids. The V and J ends lost 5 bases and 5 bases, in that order; junction bases with no gene match: 5. The CDR3 DNA reads as TGTGCCAGTAGTTTGGGACTAGCGGGGGGGCAGGAGACCCAGTACTTC. It is translated as CASSLGLAGGQETQYF.

The chain combines TRBV3-1 (or the pseudogene TRBV3-2) with TRBJ2-1; D unclear. CDR3 size: 14 residues. Germline lookup yields CDR1 LGHDT and CDR2 YNNKEL (reference sequence). The V and J ends lost 3 bases and 6 bases respectively, with 12 bases between them. The CDR3 DNA reads as TGTGCCAGCAGCCATTCAAGGACGTCCAATGAGCAGTTCTTC. Translation: CASSHSRTSNEQFF.

This clone turned up a few times. V is TRBV7-2 and J is TRBJ2-1, with D uncertain. From germline, CDR1 is SGHTA and CDR2 FQGNSA. V lost 5 bases and J 6 bases, leaving 17 bases between the germline ends. The CDR3 runs 15 residues. CDR3 region: CASSRIPSSPNEQFF. CDR3 DNA: TGTGCCAGCAGCCGCATTCCATCTAGTCCCAATGAGCAGTTCTTC.

The chain has TRBV14 and TRBJ1-1; unclear D gene. Germline V gene lookup returns CDR1 SGHDN and CDR2 FVKESK. This CDR3 spans 12 amino acids. Trimming removed 3 bases from V and 4 bases from J, with 6 bases in between. The CDR3 DNA reads TGTGCCAGCAGCCAGCGGCCCACTGAAGCTTTCTTT. Encoded protein: CASSQRPTEAFF.

This clone was picked up one time. The chain couples TRBV24-1 to TRBJ1-2; TRBD1 is a possible D gene (5 bases). This CDR3 is built from 15 residues. Trimming took off 4 bases at V and 3 bases at J, with 14 bases between the two ends. Germline values: CDR1 KGHDR, CDR2 SFDVKD. CDR3 sequence (DNA): TGTGCCACCAGTGACCCTTCAGGGTACGACTATGGCTACACCTTC. The encoded protein is CATSDPSGYDYGYTF.

V is TRBV11-2 and J is TRBJ1-4; no clear D gene. Trimming shortened V by 8 bases and J by 3 bases, and 16 bases separated the two germline ends. Germline CDR1 reads SGHAT; CDR2 reads FQNNGV. This CDR3 is built from 15 residues. The chain's CDR3 is CASRKRGFANEKLFF. CDR3 sequence (DNA): TGTGCCAGCCGAAAGCGGGGTTTTGCTAATGAAAAACTGTTTTTT. Full variable domain (rest looked up from reference TRBV11-2 and TRBJ1-4): EAGVAQSPRYKIIEKRQSVAFWCNPISGHATLYWYQQILGQGPKLLIQFQNNGVVDDSQLPKDRFSAERLKGVDSTLKIQPAKLEDSAVYLCASRKRGFANEKLFFGSGTQLSVL.

This chain uses TRBV5-6 with TRBJ1-1, with 12 bases lining up with TRBD1. The CDR3 consists of 17 residues. V shed 3 bases, J shed 5 bases, and the junction held 11 bases outside the gene matches. Looked up from germline, CDR1 is SGHDT and CDR2 is YYEEEE. The CDR3 spells CASSYLRDRGLLTEAFF. The CDR3 bases are TGTGCCAGCAGCTATCTCCGGGACAGGGGGCTATTAACTGAAGCTTTCTTT.

The chain employs TRBV28 and TRBJ1-1; D ambiguous. V gave up 7 bases and J gave up 4 bases, with 13 bases separating them. The CDR3 is 13 amino acids. Germline V gene data show CDR1 as MDHEN and CDR2 as SYDVKM. In DNA, the CDR3 is TGTGCCAGCAACGATGGGCCTGTCACTGAAGCTTTCTTT. Its protein product is CASNDGPVTEAFF.

V gene TRBV3-1 (or the pseudogene TRBV3-2) combines with J gene TRBJ1-2, with a possible D match to TRBD1 (6 bases). The CDR3 is made up of 15 amino acids. CDR1 is LGHDT, CDR2 YNNKEL, per germline (reference sequence). V was cut by 1 base and J by 4 bases, with 13 bases left in between. The CDR3 DNA reads as TGTGCCAGCAGCCAAGTTTCAGGGGCGGGCTATGGCTACACCTTC. It yields the protein CASSQVSGAGYGYTF.

The chain uses TRBV5-4 and TRBJ1-2; 10 bases map to TRBD1. This CDR3 has 14 amino acids. Germline CDR1 SGHNT, CDR2 YYREEE (reference sequence). Trimming at V came to 0 bases and at J to 4 bases, leaving 0 bases not matched to a gene. CDR3 sequence (DNA): TGTGCCAGCAGCTTGGGACAGGGGGCCTATGGCTACACCTTC. Protein: CASSLGQGAYGYTF. Full variable domain (outside the CDR3, taken from reference TRBV5-4 and TRBJ1-2): ETGVTQSPTHLIKTRGQQVTLRCSSQSGHNTVSWYQQALGQGPQFIFQYYREEENGRGNFPPRFSGLQFPNYSSELNVNALELDDSALYLCASSLGQGAYGYTFGSGTRLTVV.

V gene TRBV2 combines with J gene TRBJ1-1; D is undetermined. CDR1 and CDR2 (germline): SNHLY, FYNNEI. This CDR3 spans 13 amino acids. Trimming left V 4 bases short and J 5 bases short, with 11 bases between. CDR3 loop: CASSVVRQTEAFF. The CDR3 nucleotides read TGTGCCAGCAGTGTGGTAAGACAAACTGAAGCTTTCTTT. The full variable domain, with the rest looked up from reference TRBV2 and TRBJ1-1, is EPEVTQTPSHQVTQMGQEVILRCVPISNHLYFYWYRQILGQKVEFLVSFYNNEISEKSEIFDDQFSVERPDGSNFTLKIRSTKLEDSAMYFCASSVVRQTEAFFGQGTRLTVV.

The V gene is TRBV27, the J gene TRBJ1-5; 12 bases agree with TRBD1. This CDR3 comprises 18 residues. Trimming at V came to 1 base and at J to 2 bases, leaving 6 bases not matched to a gene. CDR1 and CDR2 (germline): MNHEY, SMNVEV (reference sequence). This chain's CDR3 is CASSLYGTGGAGNQPQHF. CDR3 DNA sequence: TGTGCCAGCAGTTTATATGGGACAGGGGGCGCAGGCAATCAGCCCCAGCATTTT.

The chain uses TRBV3-1 (or the pseudogene TRBV3-2) and TRBJ1-1; the D is unclear. This CDR3 is 16 amino acids long. The V end was cut by 0 bases, the J end by 6 bases, with 17 bases between. The germline V gene has CDR1 LGHDT and CDR2 YNNKEL (reference sequence). CDR3 nucleotides: TGTGCCAGCAGCCAAGAGGGGAGGAGGTCGACGTCTGAAGCTTTCTTT. Amino acids: CASSQEGRRSTSEAFF.

There are a few counts of this clone. The chain uses TRBV19 and TRBJ2-2, with D perhaps TRBD2 (6 bases). The germline V gene has CDR1 LNHDA and CDR2 SQIVND (reference sequence). V lost 6 bases to trimming and J lost 7 bases, with 18 bases between them. The CDR3 is made up of 15 amino acids. The CDR3 sequence: CASRRDGTPGGELFF. CDR3 nucleotides: TGTGCCAGTAGACGAGACGGGACTCCTGGCGGGGAGCTGTTTTTT.